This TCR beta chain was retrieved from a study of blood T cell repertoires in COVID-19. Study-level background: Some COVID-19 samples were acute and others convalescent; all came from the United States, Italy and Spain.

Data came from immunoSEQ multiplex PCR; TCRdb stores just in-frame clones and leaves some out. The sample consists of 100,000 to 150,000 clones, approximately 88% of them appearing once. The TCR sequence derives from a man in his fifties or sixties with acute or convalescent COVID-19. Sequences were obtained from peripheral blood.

CDR3 residues: CASWGGARYGYTF. The CDR3 DNA reads TGTGCCAGCTGGGGCGGGGCGCGCTATGGCTACACCTTC. The gene calls are TRBV28 and TRBJ1-2, with D perhaps matching TRBD1 (5 bases). Germline CDR1 is MDHEN and CDR2 is SYDVKM. The CDR3 has 13 residues. Trimming removed 8 bases from V and 4 bases from J, with 14 bases in between.